This T cell receptor (beta chain) was captured in a study of blood T cells in healthy people across ages. It was with a sample-barcoded 5' primer and a J-beta primer mix that a second PCR of roughly 7 to 12 cycles was run. Each cDNA molecule carried a tag from a template-switch adaptor that contained 12 random nucleotides. TCRdb re-analysed the 5' RACE reads in MiXCR, keeping a single row per CDR3 protein. The profile shows about 1.4 million distinct CDR3 sequences, around 59% of them singletons. Trimming stripped 4 bases from V and 8 bases from J, with 14 bases between. The germline gives CDR1 MNHEY, CDR2 SVGAGI. The CDR3 is 13 amino acids. The people who gave samples were healthy Caucasians from Russia, aged roughly 6 to 100.

This TCR was recovered from a man between 18 and 29 years old in good health. The V gene is TRBV6-5, the J gene TRBJ1-2; D gene uncertain. Sequencing used blood. CDR3: CASSSEGTGGYTF. CDR3 sequence (DNA): TGTGCCAGCAGTTCGGAGGGAACGGGGGGCTACACCTTC.